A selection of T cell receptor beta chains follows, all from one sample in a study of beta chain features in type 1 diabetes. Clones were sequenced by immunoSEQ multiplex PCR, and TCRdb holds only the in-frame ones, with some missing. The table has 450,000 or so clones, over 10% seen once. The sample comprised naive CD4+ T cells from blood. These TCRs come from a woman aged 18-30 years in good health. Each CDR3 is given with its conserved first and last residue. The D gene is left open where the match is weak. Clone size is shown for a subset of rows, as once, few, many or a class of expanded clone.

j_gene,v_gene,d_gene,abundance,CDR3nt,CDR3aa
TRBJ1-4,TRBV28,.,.,TGTGCCAGCAGGAGAACCCTTGTAACTAATGAAAAACTGTTTTTT,CASRRTLVTNEKLFF
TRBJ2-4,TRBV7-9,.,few,TGTGCCAGCAGCTTAGAAGCAGGGTTACTAGCCAAAAACATTCAGTACTTC,CASSLEAGLLAKNIQYF
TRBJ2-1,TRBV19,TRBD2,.,TGTGCCAGTAGTATAGCGGGGGGGAGCTACAATGAGCAGTTCTTC,CASSIAGGSYNEQFF
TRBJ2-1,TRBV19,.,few,TGTGCCAGTCGGGCGGGCAATGAGCAGTTCTTC,CASRAGNEQFF
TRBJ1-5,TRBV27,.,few,TGTGCCAGCAGTTTGGGGTTTGGTCAGCCCCAGCATTTT,CASSLGFGQPQHF
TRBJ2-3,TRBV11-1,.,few,TGTGCCAGCAGCTTAGACGGGAGCACAGATACGCAGTATTTT,CASSLDGSTDTQYF
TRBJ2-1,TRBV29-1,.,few,TGCAGCGTCCCATGGGGAGCGGCACCACCTTACAATGAGCAGTTCTTC,CSVPWGAAPPYNEQFF
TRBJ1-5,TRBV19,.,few,TGTGCCAGTACGGCGGCAAATAACAATCAGCCCCAGCATTTT,CASTAANNNQPQHF
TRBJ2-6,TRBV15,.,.,TGTGCCACCAGCTCTCTTGTCCCGCTTAGTGGGGCCAACGTCCTGACTTTC,CATSSLVPLSGANVLTF
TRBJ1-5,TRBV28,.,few,TGTGCCAGCAGTCCATGGGCGGGGGCCCAGCCCCAGCATTTT,CASSPWAGAQPQHF
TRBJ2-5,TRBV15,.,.,TGTGCCACCAGCCTCGGGGAGACCCAGTACTTC,CATSLGETQYF
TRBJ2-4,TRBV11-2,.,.,TGTGCCAGCAGCTTATCACAGCAAGCCAAAAACATTCAGTACTTC,CASSLSQQAKNIQYF
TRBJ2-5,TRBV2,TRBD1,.,TGTGCCACTCGGGACAGCCTCGTAAATAGAGGCGTTGCCCAGTACTTC,CATRDSLVNRGVAQYF
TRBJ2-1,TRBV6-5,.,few,TGTGCCAGCAGCCGAGTAAGCTCCTACAATGAGCAGTTCTTC,CASSRVSSYNEQFF
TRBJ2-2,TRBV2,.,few,TGTGCCAGCAGGGTAACTAGTAACGGGGAGCTGTTTTTT,CASRVTSNGELFF
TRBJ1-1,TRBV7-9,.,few,TGTGCCAGCAGCCTGACTATCGTGAACACTGAAGCTTTCTTT,CASSLTIVNTEAFF
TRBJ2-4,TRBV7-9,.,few,TGTGCCAGCAGCCCCTCAATACGATCCGCCAAAAACATTCAGTACTTC,CASSPSIRSAKNIQYF
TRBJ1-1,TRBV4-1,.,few,TGCGCCAGCAGGGAGAGACAGGTTGTAGGGACTGAAGCTTTCTTT,CASRERQVVGTEAFF
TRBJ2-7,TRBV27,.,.,TGTGCCAGCAGTACTCAAAAAAGGTGGAAGAAGGGCGAGCAGTACTTC,CASSTQKRWKKGEQYF
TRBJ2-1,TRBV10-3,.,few,TGTGCCATCAGTGAGTCGTTGGGAACCAATGAGCAGTTCTTC,CAISESLGTNEQFF
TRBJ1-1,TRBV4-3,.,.,TGCGCCAGCAGCCAAGGACGGTTGAACACTGAAGCTTTCTTT,CASSQGRLNTEAFF
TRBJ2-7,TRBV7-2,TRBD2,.,TGTGCCAGCAGCCCTCCGGGACTATCCTACGAGCAGTACTTC,CASSPPGLSYEQYF
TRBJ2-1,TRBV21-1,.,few,TGTGCGATACATGAGCCCTTAAGCTCCTACAATGAGCAGTTCTTC,CAIHEPLSSYNEQFF
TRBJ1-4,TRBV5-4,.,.,TGTGCCAGCAGCTTGGTAACAGTTTTTGAAAAACTGTTTTTT,CASSLVTVFEKLFF
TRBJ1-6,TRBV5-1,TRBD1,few,TGCGCCAGCAGCTTGGAGCGGACAGGGGGCAGGTCACCCCTCCACTTT,CASSLERTGGRSPLHF
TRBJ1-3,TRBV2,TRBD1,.,TGTGCCAGCAGAGGGACAGTCTCTGGAAACACCATATATTTT,CASRGTVSGNTIYF
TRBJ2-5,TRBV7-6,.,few,TGTGCCAGCAGCCTATCTAGGACAGCTCAAGAGACCCAGTACTTC,CASSLSRTAQETQYF
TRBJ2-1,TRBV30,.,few,TGTGCCTGGAGCACAGGGTATTTGTCCTACAATGAGCAGTTCTTC,CAWSTGYLSYNEQFF
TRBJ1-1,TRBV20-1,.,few,TGCAGTGCTAGAGATGTGGGTTGGGCTTTCTTT,CSARDVGWAFF
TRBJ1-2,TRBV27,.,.,TGTGCCAGCAGTGGCGCAAGCAACACCTATGGCTACACCTTC,CASSGASNTYGYTF